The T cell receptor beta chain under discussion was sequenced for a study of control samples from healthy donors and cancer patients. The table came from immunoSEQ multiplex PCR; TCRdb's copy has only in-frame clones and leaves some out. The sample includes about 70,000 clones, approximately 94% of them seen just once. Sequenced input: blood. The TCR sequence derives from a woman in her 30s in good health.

CDR3 bases: TGTGCCAGCAGCGTAAGCGGGGCCCGCCCAGAGACCCAGTACTTC. The encoded protein is CASSVSGARPETQYF. V and J are TRBV9 and TRBJ2-5, with 7 nucleotides matching TRBD2. V dropped 1 base and J dropped 4; count of bases not matched to a gene: 7. This CDR3 is built from 15 residues. Germline CDR1 is SGDLS and CDR2 is YYNGEE. The full variable domain, its missing parts supplied by reference TRBV9 and TRBJ2-5, is DSGVTQTPKHLITATGQRVTLRCSPRSGDLSVYWYQQSLDQGLQFLIQYYNGEERAKGNILERFSAQQFPDLHSELNLSSLELGDSALYFCASSVSGARPETQYFGPGTRLLVL.